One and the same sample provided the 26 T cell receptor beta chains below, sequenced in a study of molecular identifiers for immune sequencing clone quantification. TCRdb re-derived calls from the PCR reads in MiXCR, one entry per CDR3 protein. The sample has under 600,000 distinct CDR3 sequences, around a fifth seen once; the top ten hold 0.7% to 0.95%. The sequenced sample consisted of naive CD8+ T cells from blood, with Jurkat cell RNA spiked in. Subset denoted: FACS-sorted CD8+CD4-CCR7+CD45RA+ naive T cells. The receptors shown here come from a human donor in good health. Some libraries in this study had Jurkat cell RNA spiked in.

CDR3: CASSLSRDAEQYF. The CDR3 nucleotides read TGTGCCAGCAGTTTAAGCAGGGACGCCGAGCAGTACTTC. This chain uses TRBV27 with TRBJ2-7; tentatively, D is TRBD1 or TRBD2 (5 bases each). There are 13 residues in the CDR3. CDR1 MNHEY and CDR2 SMNVEV come from the germline V gene (reference sequence). V shed 2 bases and J shed 6 bases, with 11 bases lying between them.

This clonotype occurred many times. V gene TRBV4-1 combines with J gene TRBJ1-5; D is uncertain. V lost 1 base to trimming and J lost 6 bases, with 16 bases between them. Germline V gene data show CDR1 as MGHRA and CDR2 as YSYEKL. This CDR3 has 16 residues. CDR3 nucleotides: TGCGCCAGCAGCCAAGTTCTTGGAGGTCTGGGTCAGCCCCAGCATTTT. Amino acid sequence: CASSQVLGGLGQPQHF.

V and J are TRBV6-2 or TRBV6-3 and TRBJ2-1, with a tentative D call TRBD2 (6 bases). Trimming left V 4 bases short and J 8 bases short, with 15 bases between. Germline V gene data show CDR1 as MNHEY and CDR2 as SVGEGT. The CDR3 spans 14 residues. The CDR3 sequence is CASSSHLGSDEQFF. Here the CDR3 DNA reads TGTGCCAGCAGTTCCCATCTCGGGAGCGATGAGCAGTTCTTC.

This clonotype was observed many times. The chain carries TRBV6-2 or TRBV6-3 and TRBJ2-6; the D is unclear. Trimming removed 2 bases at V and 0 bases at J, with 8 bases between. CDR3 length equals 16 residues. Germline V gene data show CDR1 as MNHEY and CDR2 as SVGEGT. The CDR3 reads CASSYVWGSGANVLTF. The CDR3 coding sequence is TGTGCCAGCAGTTACGTTTGGGGCTCTGGGGCCAACGTCCTGACTTTC.

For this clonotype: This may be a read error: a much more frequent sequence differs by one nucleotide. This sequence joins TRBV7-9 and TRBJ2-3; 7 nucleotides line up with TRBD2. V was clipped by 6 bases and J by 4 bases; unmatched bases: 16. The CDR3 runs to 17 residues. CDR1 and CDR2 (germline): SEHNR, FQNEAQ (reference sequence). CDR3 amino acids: CASSWLHRITSADTQYF. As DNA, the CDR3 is TGTGCCAGCAGTTGGTTGCACAGGATAACTAGCGCAGATACGCAGTATTTT.

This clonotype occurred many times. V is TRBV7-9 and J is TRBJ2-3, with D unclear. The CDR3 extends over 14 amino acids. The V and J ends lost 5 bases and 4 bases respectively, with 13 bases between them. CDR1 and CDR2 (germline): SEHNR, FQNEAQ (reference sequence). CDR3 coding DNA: TGTGCCAGCAGCCCCGAGGAAGCGCCAGATACGCAGTATTTT. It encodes CASSPEEAPDTQYF.

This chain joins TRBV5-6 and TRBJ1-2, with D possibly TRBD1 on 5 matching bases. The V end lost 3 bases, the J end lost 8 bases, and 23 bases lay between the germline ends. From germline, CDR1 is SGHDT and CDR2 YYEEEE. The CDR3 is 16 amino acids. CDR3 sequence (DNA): TGTGCCAGCAGCTACGGAAGCCCGGGACCCCAAGGGGGCTACACCTTC. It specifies CASSYGSPGPQGGYTF.

The CDR3 loop reads CAINGGFVDTQYF. CDR3 nucleotide sequence: TGTGCCATCAATGGAGGGTTTGTAGATACGCAGTATTTT. The chain recombines TRBV10-3 with TRBJ2-3; a weak D match, TRBD2 (6 bases). V was shortened by 7 bases and J by 5 bases, with 13 bases between the two germline ends. The CDR3 is made up of 13 amino acids. Germline V gene lookup returns CDR1 ENHRY and CDR2 SYGVKD.

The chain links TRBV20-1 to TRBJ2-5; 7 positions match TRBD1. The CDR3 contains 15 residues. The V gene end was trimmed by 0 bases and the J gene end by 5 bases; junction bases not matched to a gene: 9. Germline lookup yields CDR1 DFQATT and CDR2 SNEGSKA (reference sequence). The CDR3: CSARDPGTVGETQYF. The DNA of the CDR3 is TGCAGTGCTAGAGATCCCGGGACAGTCGGGGAGACCCAGTACTTC.

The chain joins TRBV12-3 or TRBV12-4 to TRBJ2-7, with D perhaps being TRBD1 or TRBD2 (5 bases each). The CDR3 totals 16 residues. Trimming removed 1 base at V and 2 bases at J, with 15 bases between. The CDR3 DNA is TGTGCCAGCAGTTTAGGCCCGGGACGCAAAACCTACGAGCAGTACTTC. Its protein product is CASSLGPGRKTYEQYF.

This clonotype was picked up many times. In DNA, the CDR3 is TGTGCCAGCAGAGGGGACGGGGGTGAAAAACTGTTTTTT. Amino acid sequence: CASRGDGGEKLFF. The V and J genes are TRBV6-5 and TRBJ1-4; a possible D gene is TRBD1 (5 bases). V was shortened by 6 bases and J by 7 bases, with 12 bases between the two germline ends. Germline lookup yields CDR1 MNHEY and CDR2 SVGAGI. The CDR3 loop spans 13 amino acids.

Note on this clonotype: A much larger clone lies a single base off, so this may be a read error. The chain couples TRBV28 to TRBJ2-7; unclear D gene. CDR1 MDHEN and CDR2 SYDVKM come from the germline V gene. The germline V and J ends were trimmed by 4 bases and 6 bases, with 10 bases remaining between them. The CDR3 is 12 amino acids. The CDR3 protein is CASSSSPPEQYF. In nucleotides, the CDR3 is TGTGCCAGCAGTTCCTCCCCCCCCGAGCAGTACTTC.

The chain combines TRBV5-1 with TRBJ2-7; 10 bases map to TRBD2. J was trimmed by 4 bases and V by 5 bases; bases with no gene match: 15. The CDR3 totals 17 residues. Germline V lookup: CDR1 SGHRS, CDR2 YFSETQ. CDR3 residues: CASRQTIGLADGYEQYF. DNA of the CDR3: TGCGCCAGCAGGCAGACTATAGGACTAGCGGATGGTTACGAGCAGTACTTC. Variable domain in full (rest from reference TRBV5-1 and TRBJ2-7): KAGVTQTPRYLIKTRGQQVTLSCSPISGHRSVSWYQQTPGQGLQFLFEYFSETQRNKGNFPGRFSGRQFSNSRSEMNVSTLELGDSALYLCASRQTIGLADGYEQYFGPGTRLTVT.

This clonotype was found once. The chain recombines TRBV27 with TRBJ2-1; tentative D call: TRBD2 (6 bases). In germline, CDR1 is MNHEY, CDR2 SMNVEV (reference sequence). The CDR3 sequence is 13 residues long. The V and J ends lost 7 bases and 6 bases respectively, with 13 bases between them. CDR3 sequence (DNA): TGTGCCAGCACACCAGCGGGCCGCAATGAGCAGTTCTTC. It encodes CASTPAGRNEQFF.

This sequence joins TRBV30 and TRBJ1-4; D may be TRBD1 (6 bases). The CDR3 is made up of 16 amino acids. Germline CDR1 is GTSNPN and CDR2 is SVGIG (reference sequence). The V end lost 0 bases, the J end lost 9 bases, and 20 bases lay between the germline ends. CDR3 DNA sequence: TGTGCCTGGAGTGTCCTCCCCGCGGGGGGGCGGAAAAAACTGTTTTTT. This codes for CAWSVLPAGGRKKLFF.

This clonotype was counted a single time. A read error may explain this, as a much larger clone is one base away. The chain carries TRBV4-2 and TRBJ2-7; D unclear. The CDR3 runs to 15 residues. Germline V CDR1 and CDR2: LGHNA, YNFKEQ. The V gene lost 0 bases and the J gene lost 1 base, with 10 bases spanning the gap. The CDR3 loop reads CASSQEFRPSYEQYF. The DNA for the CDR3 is TGTGCCAGCAGCCAAGAATTTAGGCCGTCCTACGAGCAGTACTTC.

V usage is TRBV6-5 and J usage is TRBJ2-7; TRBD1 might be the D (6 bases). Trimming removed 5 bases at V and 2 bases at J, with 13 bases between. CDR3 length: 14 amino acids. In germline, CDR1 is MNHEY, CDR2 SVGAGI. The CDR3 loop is CASSPTGFPYEQYF. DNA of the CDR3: TGTGCCAGCAGTCCAACAGGGTTTCCCTACGAGCAGTACTTC.

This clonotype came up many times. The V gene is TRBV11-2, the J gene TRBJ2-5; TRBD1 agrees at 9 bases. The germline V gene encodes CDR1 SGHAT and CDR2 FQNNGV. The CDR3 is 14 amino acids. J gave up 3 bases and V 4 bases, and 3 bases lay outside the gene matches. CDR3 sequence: CASSWTGAEETQYF. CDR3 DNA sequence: TGTGCCAGCAGCTGGACAGGGGCCGAAGAGACCCAGTACTTC.

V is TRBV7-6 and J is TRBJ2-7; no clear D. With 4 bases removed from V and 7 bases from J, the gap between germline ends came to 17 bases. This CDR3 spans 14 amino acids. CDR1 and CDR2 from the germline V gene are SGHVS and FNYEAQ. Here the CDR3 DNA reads TGTGCCAGCAGCTCCCCTGACAAATTTTGGGAGCAGTACTTC. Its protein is CASSSPDKFWEQYF.

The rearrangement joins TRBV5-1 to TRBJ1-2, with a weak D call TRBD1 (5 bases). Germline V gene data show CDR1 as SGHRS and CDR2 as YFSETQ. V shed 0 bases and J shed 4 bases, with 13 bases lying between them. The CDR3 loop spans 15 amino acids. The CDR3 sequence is CASSLAAGKAYGYTF. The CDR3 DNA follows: TGCGCCAGCAGCTTGGCGGCAGGGAAGGCCTATGGCTACACCTTC.

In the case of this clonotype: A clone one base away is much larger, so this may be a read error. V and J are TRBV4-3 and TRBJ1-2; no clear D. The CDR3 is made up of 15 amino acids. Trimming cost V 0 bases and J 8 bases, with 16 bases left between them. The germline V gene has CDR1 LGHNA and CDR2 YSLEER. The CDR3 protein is CASSQDRRRPAGYTF. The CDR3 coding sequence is TGCGCCAGCAGCCAAGATCGGAGGCGCCCCGCCGGCTACACCTTC.

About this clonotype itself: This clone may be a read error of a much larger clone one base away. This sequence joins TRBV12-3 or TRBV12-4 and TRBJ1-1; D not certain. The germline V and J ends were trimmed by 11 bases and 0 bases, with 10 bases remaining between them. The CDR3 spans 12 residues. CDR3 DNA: TGTGCCGGCACCCGCTTGAACACTGAAGCTTTCTTT. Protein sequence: CAGTRLNTEAFF.

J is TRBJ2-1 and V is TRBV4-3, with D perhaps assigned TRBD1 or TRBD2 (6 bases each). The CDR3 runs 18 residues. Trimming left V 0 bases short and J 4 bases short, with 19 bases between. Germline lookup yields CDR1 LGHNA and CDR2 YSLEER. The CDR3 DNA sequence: TGCGCCAGCAGCCAAGATTGGGGGGCCGACTCAGAATACAATGAGCAGTTCTTC. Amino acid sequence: CASSQDWGADSEYNEQFF.

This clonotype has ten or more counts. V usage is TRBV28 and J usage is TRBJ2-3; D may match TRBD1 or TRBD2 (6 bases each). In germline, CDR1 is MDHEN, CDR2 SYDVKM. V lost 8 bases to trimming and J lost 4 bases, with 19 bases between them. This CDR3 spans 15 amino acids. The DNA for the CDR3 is TGTGCCAGCGGGAGGACAGACCCGCGACCAGATACGCAGTATTTT. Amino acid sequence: CASGRTDPRPDTQYF.

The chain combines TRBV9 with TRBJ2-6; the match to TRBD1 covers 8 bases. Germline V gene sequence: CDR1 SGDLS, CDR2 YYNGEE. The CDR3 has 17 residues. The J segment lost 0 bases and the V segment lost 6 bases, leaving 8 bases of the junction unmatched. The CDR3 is CASTQTGVASGANVLTF. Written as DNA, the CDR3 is TGTGCCAGCACCCAGACAGGGGTCGCCTCTGGGGCCAACGTCCTGACTTTC.

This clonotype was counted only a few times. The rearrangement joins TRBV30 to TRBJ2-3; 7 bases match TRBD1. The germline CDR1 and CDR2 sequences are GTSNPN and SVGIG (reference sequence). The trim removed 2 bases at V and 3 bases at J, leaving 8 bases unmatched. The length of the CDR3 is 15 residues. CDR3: CAWSTGVVDTDTQYF. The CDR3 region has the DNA TGTGCCTGGAGTACAGGGGTGGTAGATACAGATACGCAGTATTTT.